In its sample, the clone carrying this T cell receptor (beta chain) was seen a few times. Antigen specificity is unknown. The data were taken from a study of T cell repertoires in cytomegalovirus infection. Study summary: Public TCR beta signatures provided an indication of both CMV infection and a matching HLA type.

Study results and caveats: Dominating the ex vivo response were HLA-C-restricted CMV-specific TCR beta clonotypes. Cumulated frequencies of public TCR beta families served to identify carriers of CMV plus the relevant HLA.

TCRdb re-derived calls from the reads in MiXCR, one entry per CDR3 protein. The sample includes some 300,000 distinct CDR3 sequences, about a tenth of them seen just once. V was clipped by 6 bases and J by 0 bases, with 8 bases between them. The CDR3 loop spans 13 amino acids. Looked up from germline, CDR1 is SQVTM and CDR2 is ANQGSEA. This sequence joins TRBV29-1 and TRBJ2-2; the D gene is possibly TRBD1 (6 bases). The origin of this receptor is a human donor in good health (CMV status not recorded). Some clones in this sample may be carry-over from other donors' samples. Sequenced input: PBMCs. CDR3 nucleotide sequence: TGCAGCGTGTGGGACACGAACACCGGGGAGCTGTTTTTT. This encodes CSVWDTNTGELFF.